A selection of T cell receptor beta chains follows, all from one sample in a study of blood T cell repertoires in COVID-19. The assay was immunoSEQ multiplex PCR, and TCRdb's table has in-frame clones only and misses some. Counted here are more than 80,000 clones, approximately 70% occurring once; the ten biggest clones make up around 24%. The material sequenced was peripheral blood. The source is a woman aged 55 to 70 in a cohort sampled during active or convalescent COVID-19. Both conserved end residues are part of each CDR3. The D gene is left open where the match is weak. Where a row states a size, it is once, few, many or the class of an expanded clone; other rows omit it.

J gene: TRBJ2-1
V gene: TRBV21-1
D gene: -
clone size: -
CDR3 DNA: TGTGCCAGCAACATAATGACAGGGGCTATCCTCATAATATACAATGAGCAGTTCTTC
CDR3 protein: CASNIMTGAILIIYNEQFF

J gene: TRBJ2-5
V gene: TRBV5-4
D gene: -
clone size: once
CDR3 DNA: TGTGCCAGCAGCCGGACAGAAGAGACCCAGTACTTC
CDR3 protein: CASSRTEETQYF

J gene: TRBJ1-6
V gene: TRBV2
D gene: -
clone size: medium-sized
CDR3 DNA: TGTGCCAGCCGTGGGGACACCCATTCACCCCTCCACTTT
CDR3 protein: CASRGDTHSPLHF

J gene: TRBJ1-5
V gene: TRBV4-1
D gene: TRBD1
clone size: few
CDR3 DNA: TGCGCCAGCAGCCGTCACCCGGGACAGAGCTCGTATAGCAATCAGCCCCAGCATTTT
CDR3 protein: CASSRHPGQSSYSNQPQHF

J gene: TRBJ2-7
V gene: TRBV5-4
D gene: -
clone size: -
CDR3 DNA: TGTGCCAGCAGCTTGGTCATCGGCGGGCTTAAATACGAGCAGTACTTC
CDR3 protein: CASSLVIGGLKYEQYF

J gene: TRBJ1-4
V gene: TRBV28
D gene: TRBD1
clone size: once
CDR3 DNA: TGTGCCAGCAGCGTGACAGGGGCTAATGAAAAACTGTTTTTT
CDR3 protein: CASSVTGANEKLFF

J gene: TRBJ2-3
V gene: TRBV5-1
D gene: TRBD2
clone size: -
CDR3 DNA: TGCGCCAGCAGCTTACTCGCGGGGGGGGGCACAGATACGCAGTATTTT
CDR3 protein: CASSLLAGGGTDTQYF

J gene: TRBJ2-7
V gene: TRBV6-6
D gene: -
clone size: -
CDR3 DNA: TGTGCCAGCGGCAAATCCGGGACAAAATACGAGCAGTACTTC
CDR3 protein: CASGKSGTKYEQYF

J gene: TRBJ1-6
V gene: TRBV20-1
D gene: -
clone size: -
CDR3 DNA: TGCAGTGCTAGTCAGGTGGCAGGGGCTCATTCACCCCTCCACTTT
CDR3 protein: CSASQVAGAHSPLHF

J gene: TRBJ2-2
V gene: TRBV28
D gene: TRBD2
clone size: -
CDR3 DNA: TGTGCCAGCTTTCCGGCGGGGGGTACCGGGGAGCTGTTTTTT
CDR3 protein: CASFPAGGTGELFF

J gene: TRBJ2-1
V gene: TRBV7-3
D gene: TRBD1
clone size: -
CDR3 DNA: TGTGCCAGCAGCCCGGGACAGGGCAAGAGCTCCTACAATGAGCAGTTCTTC
CDR3 protein: CASSPGQGKSSYNEQFF

J gene: TRBJ1-4
V gene: TRBV5-1
D gene: TRBD1
clone size: -
CDR3 DNA: TGCGCCACCCGACTCGGGACAGGGAATGAAAAACTGTTTTTT
CDR3 protein: CATRLGTGNEKLFF

J gene: TRBJ2-1
V gene: TRBV7-9
D gene: TRBD1
clone size: few
CDR3 DNA: TGTGCCAGCAGCCGTAGGACAGGGAGCTACAATGAGCAGTTCTTC
CDR3 protein: CASSRRTGSYNEQFF

J gene: TRBJ1-4
V gene: TRBV5-4
D gene: TRBD1
clone size: -
CDR3 DNA: TGTGCCAGCAGCTTGGACACAGGGGCTCGGGAAAAACTGTTTTTT
CDR3 protein: CASSLDTGAREKLFF

J gene: TRBJ2-7
V gene: TRBV15
D gene: TRBD1
clone size: -
CDR3 DNA: TGTGCCACCAGCAGAGATCTCTGGACAGGGGGTAACGAGCAGTACTTC
CDR3 protein: CATSRDLWTGGNEQYF

J gene: TRBJ2-2
V gene: TRBV6-5
D gene: -
clone size: once
CDR3 DNA: TGTGCCAGCAGTCGGCTAGCGTTCGGGGAGCTGTTTTTT
CDR3 protein: CASSRLAFGELFF

J gene: TRBJ1-1
V gene: TRBV12-3/TRBV12-4
D gene: TRBD1
clone size: -
CDR3 DNA: TGTGCCAGCAGTTTACCGGGACAGGGAAAAGCTTTCTTT
CDR3 protein: CASSLPGQGKAFF

J gene: TRBJ1-5
V gene: TRBV5-1
D gene: TRBD1
clone size: once
CDR3 DNA: TGCGCCAGCAGCGAAACAGGGGGAGGCAATCAGCCCCAGCATTTT
CDR3 protein: CASSETGGGNQPQHF

J gene: TRBJ2-3
V gene: TRBV7-8
D gene: -
clone size: -
CDR3 DNA: TGTGCCAGCAGCTTAGTCCCCGGTCCAGATACGCAGTATTTT
CDR3 protein: CASSLVPGPDTQYF

J gene: TRBJ2-2
V gene: TRBV7-9
D gene: TRBD1
clone size: few
CDR3 DNA: TGTGCCAGCAGCTCGGGAGGACAGGGGTTATCGGGGGAGCTGTTTTTT
CDR3 protein: CASSSGGQGLSGELFF

J gene: TRBJ1-6
V gene: TRBV19
D gene: -
clone size: many
CDR3 DNA: TGTGCCAGTAGTATTATGAGGAGCCCGGGACTCATCTCCTATAATTCACCCCTCCACTTT
CDR3 protein: CASSIMRSPGLISYNSPLHF

J gene: TRBJ2-3
V gene: TRBV6-2/TRBV6-3
D gene: TRBD2
clone size: -
CDR3 DNA: TGTGCCAGCAGCTCCCAACTAGCGGAGAGCACAGATACGCAGTATTTT
CDR3 protein: CASSSQLAESTDTQYF

J gene: TRBJ2-1
V gene: TRBV3-1/TRBV3-2
D gene: TRBD1
clone size: -
CDR3 DNA: TGTGCCAGCAGCCAGTGGACAGGGGGCAACAATGAGCAGTTCTTC
CDR3 protein: CASSQWTGGNNEQFF

J gene: TRBJ2-7
V gene: TRBV7-8
D gene: -
clone size: -
CDR3 DNA: TGTGCCAGCAGCTTAGTTGCGGCAGAAGCCTACGAGCAGTACTTC
CDR3 protein: CASSLVAAEAYEQYF

J gene: TRBJ1-1
V gene: TRBV7-8
D gene: TRBD1
clone size: -
CDR3 DNA: TGTGCCAGCAGCTACGGACAGGGGTGGACTGAAGCTTTCTTT
CDR3 protein: CASSYGQGWTEAFF

J gene: TRBJ2-6
V gene: TRBV6-6
D gene: -
clone size: -
CDR3 DNA: TGTGCAGCGGCGGGGATTGGGTCTGGGGCCAACGTCCTGACTTTC
CDR3 protein: CAAAGIGSGANVLTF

J gene: TRBJ1-5
V gene: TRBV15
D gene: TRBD1
clone size: -
CDR3 DNA: TGTGCCACCAGCAGAGACAGGGGACAGGGGGCGCGTAGCAATCAGCCCCAGCATTTT
CDR3 protein: CATSRDRGQGARSNQPQHF

J gene: TRBJ1-5
V gene: TRBV6-5
D gene: -
clone size: -
CDR3 DNA: TGTGCCAGCAGCTTAGACAACAATCAGCCCCAGCATTTT
CDR3 protein: CASSLDNNQPQHF

J gene: TRBJ2-1
V gene: TRBV3-1/TRBV3-2
D gene: -
clone size: -
CDR3 DNA: TGTGCCAGCAGCCAAGAGGAGTACTGGCAGTTCTTC
CDR3 protein: CASSQEEYWQFF

J gene: TRBJ2-3
V gene: TRBV6-2/TRBV6-3
D gene: TRBD1
clone size: -
CDR3 DNA: TGTGCCAGCAGTTACGGGACAGGAGACACAGATACGCAGTATTTT
CDR3 protein: CASSYGTGDTDTQYF

J gene: TRBJ1-6
V gene: TRBV7-2
D gene: TRBD1
clone size: -
CDR3 DNA: TGTGCCAGCAGCTTCGCAGGGGGTTGGGGTTCACCCCTCCACTTT
CDR3 protein: CASSFAGGWGSPLHF

J gene: TRBJ1-6
V gene: TRBV7-8
D gene: -
clone size: -
CDR3 DNA: TGTGCCAGCAGCCCCAGGGTTGACGTGTCACCCCTCCACTTT
CDR3 protein: CASSPRVDVSPLHF

J gene: TRBJ1-1
V gene: TRBV28
D gene: TRBD1
clone size: -
CDR3 DNA: TGTGCCAGCAGAGATTGGGACAGGGGGAACACTGAAGCTTTCTTT
CDR3 protein: CASRDWDRGNTEAFF

J gene: TRBJ2-7
V gene: TRBV12-5
D gene: -
clone size: -
CDR3 DNA: TGTGCTAGTGGTTTGGTAAGAAGGGGCCTTTGGTACGAGCAGTACTTC
CDR3 protein: CASGLVRRGLWYEQYF

J gene: TRBJ1-4
V gene: TRBV3-1/TRBV3-2
D gene: TRBD1
clone size: -
CDR3 DNA: TGTGCCAGCAGCCGACGACAGGGGGGCTTAGAAGAACTGTTTTTT
CDR3 protein: CASSRRQGGLEELFF

J gene: TRBJ1-1
V gene: TRBV9
D gene: TRBD1
clone size: -
CDR3 DNA: TGTGCCAGCAGCACCCGACAGGGGGCCTCTGAAGCTTTCTTT
CDR3 protein: CASSTRQGASEAFF

J gene: TRBJ1-4
V gene: TRBV7-9
D gene: TRBD1
clone size: -
CDR3 DNA: TGTGCCAGCAGCTTTGTCAAAACGGGACAGGGGAATGAAAAACTGTTTTTT
CDR3 protein: CASSFVKTGQGNEKLFF

J gene: TRBJ2-7
V gene: TRBV6-6
D gene: -
clone size: -
CDR3 DNA: TGTGCCAGCAGTCTCGCAGGGTTAATCTACGAGCAGTACTTC
CDR3 protein: CASSLAGLIYEQYF

J gene: TRBJ2-1
V gene: TRBV10-1
D gene: -
clone size: -
CDR3 DNA: TGCGCCAGCAGTGAGTCTGGCAGGGTCAATGAGCAGTTCTTC
CDR3 protein: CASSESGRVNEQFF

J gene: TRBJ2-3
V gene: TRBV5-1
D gene: -
clone size: -
CDR3 DNA: TGCGCCAGCAGCTTGGTCGCAGGGGGGAGCACAGATACGCAGTATTTT
CDR3 protein: CASSLVAGGSTDTQYF

J gene: TRBJ2-2
V gene: TRBV18
D gene: -
clone size: -
CDR3 DNA: TGTGCCAGCTCAGGCCGTAGACAGGCCACCGGGGAGCTGTTTTTT
CDR3 protein: CASSGRRQATGELFF

J gene: TRBJ2-7
V gene: TRBV28
D gene: -
clone size: -
CDR3 DNA: TGTGCCAGCAGTTTAGGGGCTAACTACGAGCAGTACTTC
CDR3 protein: CASSLGANYEQYF

J gene: TRBJ2-5
V gene: TRBV4-3
D gene: TRBD2
clone size: -
CDR3 DNA: TGCGCCAGCAGCCTGGGGACTAGCGGGGGACAAGAGACCCAGTACTTC
CDR3 protein: CASSLGTSGGQETQYF

J gene: TRBJ1-1
V gene: TRBV27
D gene: -
clone size: -
CDR3 DNA: TGTGCCAGCAGTCCTACGCCGGACAGAAAAGCTTTCTTT
CDR3 protein: CASSPTPDRKAFF

J gene: TRBJ1-1
V gene: TRBV20-1
D gene: -
clone size: -
CDR3 DNA: TGCAGTGCTAGTGGCAGGGGGAACACTGAAGCTTTCTTT
CDR3 protein: CSASGRGNTEAFF